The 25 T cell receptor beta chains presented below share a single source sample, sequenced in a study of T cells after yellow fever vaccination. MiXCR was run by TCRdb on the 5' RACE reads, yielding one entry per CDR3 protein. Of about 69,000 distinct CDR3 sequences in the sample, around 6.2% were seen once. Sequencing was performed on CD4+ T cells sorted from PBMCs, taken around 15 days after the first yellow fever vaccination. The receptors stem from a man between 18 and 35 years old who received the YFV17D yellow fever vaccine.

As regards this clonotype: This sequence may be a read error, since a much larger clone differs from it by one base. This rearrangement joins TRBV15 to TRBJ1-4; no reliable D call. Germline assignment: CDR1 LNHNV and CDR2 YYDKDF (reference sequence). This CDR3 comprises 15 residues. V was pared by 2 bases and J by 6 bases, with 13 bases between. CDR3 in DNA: TGTGCCACCAGCAGATATCTGGGGTGGGATGAAAAACTGTTTTTT. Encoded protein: CATSRYLGWDEKLFF.

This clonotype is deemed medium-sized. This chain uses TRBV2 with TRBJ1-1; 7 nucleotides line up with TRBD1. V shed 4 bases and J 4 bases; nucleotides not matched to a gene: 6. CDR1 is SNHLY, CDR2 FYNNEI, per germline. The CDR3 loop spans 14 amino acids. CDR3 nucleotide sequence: TGTGCCAGCAGTGGCAGACAGGGTAGCACTGAAGCTTTCTTT. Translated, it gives CASSGRQGSTEAFF.

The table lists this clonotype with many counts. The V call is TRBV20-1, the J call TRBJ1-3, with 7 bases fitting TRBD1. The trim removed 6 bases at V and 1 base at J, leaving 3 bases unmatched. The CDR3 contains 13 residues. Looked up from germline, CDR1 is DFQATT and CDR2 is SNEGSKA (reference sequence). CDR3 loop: CSAGQASGNTIYF. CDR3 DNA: TGCAGTGCAGGACAGGCATCTGGAAACACCATATATTTT.

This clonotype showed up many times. DNA of the CDR3: TGCGCCAGCCAAGCCGATAATTCACCCCTCCACTTT. This encodes CASQADNSPLHF. This chain uses TRBV5-1 with TRBJ1-6; D call uncertain. This CDR3 is 12 amino acids long. V dropped 7 bases and J dropped 5 bases, with 7 bases sitting between them. Germline values: CDR1 SGHRS, CDR2 YFSETQ.

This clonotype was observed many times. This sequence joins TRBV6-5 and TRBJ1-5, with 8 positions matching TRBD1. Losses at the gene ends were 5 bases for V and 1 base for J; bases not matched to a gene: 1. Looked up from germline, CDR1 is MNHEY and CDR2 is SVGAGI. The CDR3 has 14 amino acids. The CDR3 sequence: CASSRTGSNQPQHF. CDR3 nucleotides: TGTGCCAGCAGTCGGACAGGGAGCAATCAGCCCCAGCATTTT.

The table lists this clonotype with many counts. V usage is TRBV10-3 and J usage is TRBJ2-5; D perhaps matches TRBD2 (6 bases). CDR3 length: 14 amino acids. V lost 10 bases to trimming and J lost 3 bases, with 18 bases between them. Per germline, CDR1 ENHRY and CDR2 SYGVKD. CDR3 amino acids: CATRGGRTKETQYF. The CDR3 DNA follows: TGTGCCACCCGGGGAGGACGAACCAAAGAGACCCAGTACTTC.

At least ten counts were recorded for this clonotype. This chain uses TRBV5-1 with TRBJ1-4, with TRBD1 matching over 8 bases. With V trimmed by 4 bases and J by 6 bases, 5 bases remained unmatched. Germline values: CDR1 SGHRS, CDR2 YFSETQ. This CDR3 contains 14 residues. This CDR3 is CASSVGTGHEKLFF. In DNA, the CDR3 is TGCGCCAGCAGCGTCGGGACAGGCCATGAAAAACTGTTTTTT.

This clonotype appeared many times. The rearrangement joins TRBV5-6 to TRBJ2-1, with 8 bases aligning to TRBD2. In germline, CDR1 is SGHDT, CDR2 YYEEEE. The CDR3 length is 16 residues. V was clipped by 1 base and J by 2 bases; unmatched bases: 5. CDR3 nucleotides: TGTGCCAGCAGCTTGAGGCGGGGGGTCCCCTACAATGAGCAGTTCTTC. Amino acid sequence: CASSLRRGVPYNEQFF.

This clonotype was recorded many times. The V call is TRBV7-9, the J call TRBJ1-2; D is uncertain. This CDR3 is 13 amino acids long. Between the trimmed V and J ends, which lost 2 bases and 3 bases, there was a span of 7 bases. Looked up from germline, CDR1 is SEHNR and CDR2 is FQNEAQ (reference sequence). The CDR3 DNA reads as TGTGCCAGCAGCTTAAGGGATTACTATGGCTACACCTTC. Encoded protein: CASSLRDYYGYTF.

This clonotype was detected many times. CDR3 bases: TGTGCCAGCAGCCTCTACGGGGATCAGCCCCAGCATTTT. Translation: CASSLYGDQPQHF. This chain uses TRBV7-2 with TRBJ1-5; D gene unclear. Trimming took 5 bases from V and 5 from J, leaving 10 bases between them. Germline assignment: CDR1 SGHTA and CDR2 FQGNSA. The CDR3 covers 13 residues. Full variable domain (missing parts from reference TRBV7-2 and TRBJ1-5): GAGVSQSPSNKVTEKGKDVELRCDPISGHTALYWYRQSLGQGLEFLIYFQGNSAPDKSGLPSDRFSAERTGGSVSTLTIQRTQQEDSAVYLCASSLYGDQPQHFGDGTRLSIL.

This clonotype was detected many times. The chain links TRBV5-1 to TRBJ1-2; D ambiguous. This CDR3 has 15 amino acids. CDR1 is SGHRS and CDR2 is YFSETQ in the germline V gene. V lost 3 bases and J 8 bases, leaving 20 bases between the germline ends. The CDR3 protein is CASSSSGIPDGGYTF. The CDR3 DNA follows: TGCGCCAGCAGCTCGTCCGGGATCCCCGATGGGGGCTACACCTTC.

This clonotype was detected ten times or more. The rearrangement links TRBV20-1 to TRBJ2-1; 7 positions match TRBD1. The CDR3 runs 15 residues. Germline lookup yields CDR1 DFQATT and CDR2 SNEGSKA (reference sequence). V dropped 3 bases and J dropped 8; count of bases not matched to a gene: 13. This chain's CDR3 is CSARSETGHLHEQFF. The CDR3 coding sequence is TGCAGTGCTAGGAGCGAGACAGGGCACCTGCATGAGCAGTTCTTC.

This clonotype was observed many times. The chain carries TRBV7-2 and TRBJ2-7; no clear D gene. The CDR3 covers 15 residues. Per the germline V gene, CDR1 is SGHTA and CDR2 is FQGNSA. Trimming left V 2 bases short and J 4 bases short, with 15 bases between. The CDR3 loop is CASSLLYSKVYEQYF. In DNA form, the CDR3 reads TGTGCCAGCAGCTTACTCTACAGCAAAGTTTACGAGCAGTACTTC.

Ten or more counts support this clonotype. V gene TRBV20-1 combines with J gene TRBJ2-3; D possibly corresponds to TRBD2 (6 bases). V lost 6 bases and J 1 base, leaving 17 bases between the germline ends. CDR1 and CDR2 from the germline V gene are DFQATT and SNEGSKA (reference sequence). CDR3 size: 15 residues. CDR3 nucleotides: TGCAGTGCCCCGGGACTTTTCAGCGGCACAGATACGCAGTATTTT. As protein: CSAPGLFSGTDTQYF.

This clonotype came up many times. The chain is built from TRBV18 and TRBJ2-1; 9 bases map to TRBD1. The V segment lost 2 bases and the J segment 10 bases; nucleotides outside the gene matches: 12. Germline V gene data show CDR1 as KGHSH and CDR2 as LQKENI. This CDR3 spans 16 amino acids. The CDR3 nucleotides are TGTGCCAGCTCACCAATTTTTTCGGACAGGGGCGGCGAGCAGTTCTTC. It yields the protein CASSPIFSDRGGEQFF.

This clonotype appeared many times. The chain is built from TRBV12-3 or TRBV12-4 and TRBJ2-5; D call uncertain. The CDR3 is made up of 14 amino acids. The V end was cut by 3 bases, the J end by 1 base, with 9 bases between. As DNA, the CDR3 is TGTGCCAGCAGTTTTCGACGGACCCAAGAGACCCAGTACTTC. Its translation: CASSFRRTQETQYF.

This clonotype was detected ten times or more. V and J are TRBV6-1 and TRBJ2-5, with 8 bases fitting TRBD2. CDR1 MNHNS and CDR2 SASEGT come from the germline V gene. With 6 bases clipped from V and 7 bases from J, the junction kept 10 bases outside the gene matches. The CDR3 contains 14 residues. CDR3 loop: CASSPGRVRGTQYF. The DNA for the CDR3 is TGTGCCAGCAGCCCCGGGAGGGTCCGGGGGACCCAGTACTTC.

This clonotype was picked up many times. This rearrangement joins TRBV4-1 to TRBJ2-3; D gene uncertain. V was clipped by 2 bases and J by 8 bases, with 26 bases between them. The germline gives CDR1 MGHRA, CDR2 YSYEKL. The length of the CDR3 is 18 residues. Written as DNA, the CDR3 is TGCGCCAGCAGCCAATCCCACGGGCTCTCTTCCACAGATGTTACGCAGTATTTT. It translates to CASSQSHGLSSTDVTQYF.

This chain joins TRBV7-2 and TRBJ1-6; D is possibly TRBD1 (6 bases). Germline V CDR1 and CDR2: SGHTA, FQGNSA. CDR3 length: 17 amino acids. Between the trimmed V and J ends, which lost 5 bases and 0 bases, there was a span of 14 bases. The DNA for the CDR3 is TGTGCCAGCAGCCGTCCCGGACAGAGCTCCTATAATTCACCCCTCCACTTT. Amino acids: CASSRPGQSSYNSPLHF. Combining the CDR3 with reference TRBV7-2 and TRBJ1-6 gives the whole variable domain GAGVSQSPSNKVTEKGKDVELRCDPISGHTALYWYRQSLGQGLEFLIYFQGNSAPDKSGLPSDRFSAERTGGSVSTLTIQRTQQEDSAVYLCASSRPGQSSYNSPLHFGNGTRLTVT.

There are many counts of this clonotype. The CDR3 DNA reads TGTGCCAGCAGCTTTGGGGGGGGCAACTATGGCTACACCTTC. Encoded protein: CASSFGGGNYGYTF. The rearrangement uses TRBV7-2 and TRBJ1-2, with D tentatively TRBD1 (6 bases). V lost 3 bases to trimming and J lost 2 bases, with 10 bases between them. The CDR3 is 14 amino acids. The germline V gene has CDR1 SGHTA and CDR2 FQGNSA.

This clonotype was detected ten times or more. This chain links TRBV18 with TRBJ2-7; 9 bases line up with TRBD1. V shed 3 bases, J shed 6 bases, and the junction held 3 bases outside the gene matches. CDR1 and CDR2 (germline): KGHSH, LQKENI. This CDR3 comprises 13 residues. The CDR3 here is CASSPWTGAEQYF. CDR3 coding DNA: TGTGCCAGCTCACCGTGGACAGGGGCCGAGCAGTACTTC.

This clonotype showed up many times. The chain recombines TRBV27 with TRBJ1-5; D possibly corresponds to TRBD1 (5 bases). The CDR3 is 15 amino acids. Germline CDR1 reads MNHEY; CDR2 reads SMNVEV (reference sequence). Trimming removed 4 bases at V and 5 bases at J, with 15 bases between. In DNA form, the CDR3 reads TGTGCCAGCAGTTCGGGGCAGCCATCCTATCAGCCCCAGCATTTT. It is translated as CASSSGQPSYQPQHF.

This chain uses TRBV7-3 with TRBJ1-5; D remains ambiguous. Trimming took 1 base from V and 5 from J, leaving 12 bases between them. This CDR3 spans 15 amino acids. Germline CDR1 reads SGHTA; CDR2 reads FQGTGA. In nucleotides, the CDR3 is TGTGCCAGCAGCTTAAAAGGAAAAGGTGATCAGCCCCAGCATTTT. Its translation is CASSLKGKGDQPQHF.

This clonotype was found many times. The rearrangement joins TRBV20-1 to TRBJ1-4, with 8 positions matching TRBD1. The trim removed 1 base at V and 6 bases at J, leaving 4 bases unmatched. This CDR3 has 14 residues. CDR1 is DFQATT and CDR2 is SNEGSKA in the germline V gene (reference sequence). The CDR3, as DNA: TGCAGTGCTAGAGGATCAGGGGGCGATGAAAAACTGTTTTTT. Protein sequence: CSARGSGGDEKLFF.

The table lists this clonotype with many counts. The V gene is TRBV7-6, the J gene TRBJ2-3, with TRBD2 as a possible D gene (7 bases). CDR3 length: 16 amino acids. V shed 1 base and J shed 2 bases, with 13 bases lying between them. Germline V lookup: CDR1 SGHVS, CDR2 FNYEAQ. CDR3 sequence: CASSLVGGAPTDTQYF. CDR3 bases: TGTGCCAGCAGCTTAGTGGGGGGGGCCCCCACAGATACGCAGTATTTT.